Given below is one T cell receptor beta chain in context. The antigen is not known. The entry originates in a study of T cell responses to AZD1222 COVID-19 vaccine. Clones were read by immunoSEQ multiplex PCR, and TCRdb kept only the in-frame ones, dropping some. The sample includes roughly 130,000 clones, about 91% seen only once; the top ten take more than 2.5%. The germline CDR1 and CDR2 sequences are SGHRS and YFSETQ. The CDR3 runs 13 residues. Deletions cut 1 base from V and 4 bases from J, with 9 bases between. Study observations and caveats: Only 5 or 6 people who got AZD1222 tested seropositive at baseline. CD4 TCRs covered the whole spike, strongest at regions 160-218 and 743-854. Spike-specific TCRs gained breadth and depth after people received two AZD1222 doses. Clonal diversity was possibly underestimated, and white British individuals and females predominated among donors.

The V gene is TRBV5-1, the J gene TRBJ2-7; no definite D call. The input for sequencing was peripheral blood, taken on day 0 of AZD1222 vaccination. The sequence was obtained from an adult in good health. CDR3 nucleotide sequence: TGCGCCAGCAGCTTGTCCGACGGTTACGAGCAGTACTTC. Residues: CASSLSDGYEQYF.